This note documents a single T cell receptor beta chain sequence. Its antigen is still unknown. This entry belongs to a study of cytomegalovirus exposure and HLA in healthy donors. Whole-study results and caveats: There were around 160 TCR beta chains listed as cytomegalovirus-associated.

Trimming removed 5 bases from V and 10 bases from J, with 11 bases in between. Germline V gene sequence: CDR1 SSHAT, CDR2 FNYEAQ (reference sequence). The CDR3 contains 11 residues. PCR used 60 Vbeta primers and 13 Jbeta primers. The data were produced by immunoSEQ multiplex PCR, yet TCRdb's version contains in-frame clones alone and is incomplete. The sample yields around 150,000 clones, around 72% seen once. The V gene is TRBV7-7, the J gene TRBJ2-5, with D tentatively TRBD1 (6 bases). The sequencing input was PBMCs. The receptor was isolated from a middle-aged man in good health and CMV-seropositive. This CDR3 is CASSPGQLQYF. In DNA, the CDR3 is TGTGCCAGCAGCCCAGGACAGCTCCAGTACTTC.